This T cell receptor (beta chain) came from a study of blood T cell repertoires in COVID-19. For the study at large: Acute-phase and convalescent COVID-19 samples originated in the United States, Italy and Spain. T cells, B-cell-depleted T cells, or PBMCs supplied cDNA or gDNA.

In the authors' methods: Amplification with reference gene primers provided the estimates of nucleated cell counts. Profiled with immunoSEQ multiplex PCR; TCRdb holds only in-frame clones, not every one. The V and J calls and clone size were taken over from that table, and D and trimming were inferred from the DNA. The sample records about 150,000 clones, over 65% being singletons. Germline V gene lookup returns CDR1 LGHDT and CDR2 YNNKEL (reference sequence). The J segment lost 6 bases and the V segment lost 10 bases, leaving 7 bases of the junction unmatched. The CDR3 contains 12 residues. This TCR was recovered from a man aged 50-60 years with acute or convalescent COVID-19. J is TRBJ1-1 and V is TRBV3-1 (or the pseudogene TRBV3-2); 8 bases line up with TRBD1. The material sequenced was peripheral blood. The CDR3: CATTQGAAEAFF. Written as DNA, the CDR3 is TGTGCCACAACCCAGGGGGCCGCTGAAGCTTTCTTT.